The entry that follows covers one T cell receptor beta chain sequence. The libraries were made with immunoSEQ v3. Profiling relied on immunoSEQ multiplex PCR, and the TCRdb table lists in-frame clones only, not all of them. There are tens of thousands of clones in the sample; over 70% occur only once, and roughly 7% lies in the top ten. This sample is drawn from a study of TIL therapy for anti-PD-1-resistant metastatic lung cancer. The germline V gene encodes CDR1 MNHNY and CDR2 SVGAGI (reference sequence). Losses at the gene ends were 6 bases for V and 7 bases for J; bases not matched to a gene: 0. This CDR3 is built from 13 residues. Sample time point: pre-treatment sample, taken before nivolumab and TIL therapy.

Source: blood, taken at baseline. V usage is TRBV6-6 and J usage is TRBJ1-6, with 10 bases lining up with TRBD1. The receptor was isolated from a person aged 30 to 80 with non-small cell lung cancer. The CDR3 loop reads CASRGQGNSPLHF. The CDR3 coding sequence is TGTGCCAGCAGGGGACAGGGGAATTCACCCCTCCACTTT.